The TCR beta chain under discussion was sequenced for a study of blood T cell repertoires in COVID-19. Study information: Samples representing acute and convalescent COVID-19 were sourced from the United States, Italy and Spain. Nucleic acid was either cDNA or gDNA, and it came from T cells, B-cell-depleted T cells, or PBMCs.

Authors' methods: From reference gene primer amplification, estimates of nucleated cell counts were derived. The table came from immunoSEQ multiplex PCR; TCRdb's copy has only in-frame clones and leaves some out. V, J and clone size were drawn from that table, and D and trimming were deduced from the DNA. This table has about 290,000 clones, about 89% appearing once. The sequencing input was peripheral blood. This receptor was identified in a man aged 40-50 years with acute or convalescent COVID-19.

The CDR3 DNA follows: TGTGCCAGCAGTGAATCGGGTGGCTACACCTTC. Its protein product is CASSESGGYTF. The genes are TRBV6-1 and TRBJ1-2; D not certain. Trimming stripped 2 bases from V and 7 bases from J, with 5 bases between. CDR1 and CDR2 (germline): MNHNS, SASEGT. The CDR3 runs to 11 residues.